This T cell receptor (beta chain) was identified in a study of cytomegalovirus exposure and HLA in healthy donors. Study results and limitations: Among TCR beta chains, those listed as cytomegalovirus-associated numbered approximately 150. For cytomegalovirus status, the classifier reportedly gave diagnoses with high specificity and sensitivity. Rarity marked most TCR sequences, yet some public TCRs occurred in many donors.

The CDR3 sequence is 16 residues long. Trimming took 2 bases from V and 2 from J; bases not matched to a gene: 7. The V gene's germline CDR1 is KGHSH and CDR2 LQKENI. A note on this clone: What it binds is unknown.

TCRdb keeps only in-frame clones here, not all; method: immunoSEQ multiplex PCR. The sample has some 150,000 clones, around 89% seen once; the top ten hold just under 3%. What was sequenced was PBMCs. The V and J genes are TRBV18 and TRBJ2-7; 9 nucleotides match TRBD1. This sequence was found in a man younger than 35 in good health and CMV-seronegative. The DNA for the CDR3 is TGTGCCAGCTCACCATCCGGGACAGGGAGAGCCTACGAGCAGTACGTC. It specifies CASSPSGTGRAYEQYV.